This T cell receptor (beta chain) was sequenced in a study of OX40 agonist ivuxolimab in advanced cancers. Germline V gene sequence: CDR1 SGHRS, CDR2 YFSETQ. This CDR3 is built from 16 residues. Method: immunoSEQ multiplex PCR; TCRdb's copy keeps in-frame clones and lacks some. The data contain 65,000 or so clones, 80% to 85% of them singletons. Whole-study results and caveats: Normalized T-cell clonal expansion was also low in a subset of nonresponders. CD8+ T cells were the subset that, on average, had more expanded clones than CD4+.

A remark on this clone: Its antigen is still unknown. A read error may produce the germline difference seen at one junction end.

The input for sequencing was CD4+ or CD8+ T cells sorted from blood, taken in a trial of the OX40 agonist ivuxolimab. The receptor's source is an adult with an advanced solid tumor such as melanoma, head and neck, liver or kidney cancer. The V call is TRBV5-1, the J call TRBJ2-5; the match to TRBD2 covers 10 bases. This CDR3 reads CASSYQTSGPQGTQYF. CDR3 nucleotide sequence: TGCGCCAGCAGCTACCAGACTAGCGGGCCACAAGGGACCCAGTACTTC.